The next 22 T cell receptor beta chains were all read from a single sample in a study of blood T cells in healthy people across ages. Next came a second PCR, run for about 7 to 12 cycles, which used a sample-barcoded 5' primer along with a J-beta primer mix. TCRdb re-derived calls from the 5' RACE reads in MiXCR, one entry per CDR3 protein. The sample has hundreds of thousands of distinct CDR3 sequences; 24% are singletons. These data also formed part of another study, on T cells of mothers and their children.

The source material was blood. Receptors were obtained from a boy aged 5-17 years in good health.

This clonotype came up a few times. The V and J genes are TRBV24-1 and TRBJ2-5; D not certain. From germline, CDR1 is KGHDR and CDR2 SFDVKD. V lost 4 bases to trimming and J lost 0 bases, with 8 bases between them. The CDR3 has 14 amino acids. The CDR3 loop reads CATSERTDQETQYF. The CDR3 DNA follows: TGTGCCACCAGTGAACGGACGGACCAAGAGACCCAGTACTTC.

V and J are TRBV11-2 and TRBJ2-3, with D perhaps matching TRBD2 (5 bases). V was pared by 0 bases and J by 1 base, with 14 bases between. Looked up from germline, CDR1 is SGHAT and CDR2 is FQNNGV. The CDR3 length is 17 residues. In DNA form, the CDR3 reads TGTGCCAGCAGCTTAGATTTCCCGGAGAGGGGCACAGATACGCAGTATTTT. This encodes CASSLDFPERGTDTQYF.

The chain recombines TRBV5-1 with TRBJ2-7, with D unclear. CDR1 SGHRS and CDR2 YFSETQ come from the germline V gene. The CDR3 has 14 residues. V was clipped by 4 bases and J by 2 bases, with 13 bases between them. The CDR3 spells CASSPPTITYEQYF. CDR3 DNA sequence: TGCGCCAGCAGCCCCCCCACAATTACCTACGAGCAGTACTTC.

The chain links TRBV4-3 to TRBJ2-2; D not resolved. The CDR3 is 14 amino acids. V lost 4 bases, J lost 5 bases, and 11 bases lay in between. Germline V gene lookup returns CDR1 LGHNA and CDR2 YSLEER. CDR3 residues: CASSLLTGTGELFF. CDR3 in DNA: TGCGCCAGCAGCCTCTTGACTGGTACCGGGGAGCTGTTTTTT.

CDR3 sequence (DNA): TGCAGTGCTAGAGATTGGAGGGGACAGGGTAAAAACATTCAGTACTTC. This codes for CSARDWRGQGKNIQYF. The chain uses TRBV20-1 and TRBJ2-4, with 9 nucleotides matching TRBD1. From germline, CDR1 is DFQATT and CDR2 SNEGSKA (reference sequence). There are 16 residues in the CDR3. Trimming removed 0 bases from V and 4 bases from J; junction bases left unmatched: 7.

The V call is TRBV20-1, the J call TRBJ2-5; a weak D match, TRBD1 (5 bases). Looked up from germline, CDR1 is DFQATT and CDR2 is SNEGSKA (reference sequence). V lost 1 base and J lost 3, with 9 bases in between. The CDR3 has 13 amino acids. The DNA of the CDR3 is TGCAGTGCTAGAGCAGGGAAGGAAGAGACCCAGTACTTC. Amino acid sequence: CSARAGKEETQYF.

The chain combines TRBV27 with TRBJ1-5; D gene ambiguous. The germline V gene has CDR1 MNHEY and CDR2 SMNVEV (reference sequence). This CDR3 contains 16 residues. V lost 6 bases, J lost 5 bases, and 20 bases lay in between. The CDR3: CASSQDGLEGHQPQHF. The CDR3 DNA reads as TGTGCCAGCAGCCAGGACGGATTGGAAGGCCATCAGCCCCAGCATTTT.

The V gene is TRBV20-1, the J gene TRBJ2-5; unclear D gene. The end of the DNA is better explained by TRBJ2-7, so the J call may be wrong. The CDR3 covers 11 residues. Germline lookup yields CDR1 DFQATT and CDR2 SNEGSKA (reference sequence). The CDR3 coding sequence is TGCAGTGTCGCGAAAGACTACGAGCAGTACTTC. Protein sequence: CSVAKDYEQYF.

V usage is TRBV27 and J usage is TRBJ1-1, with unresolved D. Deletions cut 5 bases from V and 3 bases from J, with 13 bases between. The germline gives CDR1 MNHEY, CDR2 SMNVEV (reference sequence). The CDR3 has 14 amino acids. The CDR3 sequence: CASSLTGSYTEAFF. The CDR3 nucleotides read TGTGCCAGCAGTCTTACCGGGAGTTACACTGAAGCTTTCTTT.

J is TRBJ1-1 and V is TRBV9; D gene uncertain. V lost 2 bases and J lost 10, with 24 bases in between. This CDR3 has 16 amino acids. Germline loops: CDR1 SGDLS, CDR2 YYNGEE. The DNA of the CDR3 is TGTGCCAGCAGCGTTTTGGTCAGAGAAGGACTTGGAGTAGCTTTCTTT. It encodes CASSVLVREGLGVAFF.

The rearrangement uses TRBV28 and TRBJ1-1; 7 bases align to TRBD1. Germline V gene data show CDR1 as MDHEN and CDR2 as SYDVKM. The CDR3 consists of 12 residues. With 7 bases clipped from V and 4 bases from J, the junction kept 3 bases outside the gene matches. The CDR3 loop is CASISGGTEAFF. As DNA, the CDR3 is TGTGCCAGCATTTCAGGGGGCACTGAAGCTTTCTTT.

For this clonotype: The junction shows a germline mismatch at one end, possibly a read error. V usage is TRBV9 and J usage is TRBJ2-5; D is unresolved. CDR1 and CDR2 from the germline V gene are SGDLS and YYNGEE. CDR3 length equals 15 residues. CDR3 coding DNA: TGTGCCAGCAGCGAACCCCCATCCGGTGCTGAGACCCAGCACTTC. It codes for CASSEPPSGAETQHF.

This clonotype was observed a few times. In nucleotides, the CDR3 is TGTGCCAGCAGTAATAGTGGACAGGAAGTCTATGGCTACACCTTC. Amino acid sequence: CASSNSGQEVYGYTF. V usage is TRBV9 and J usage is TRBJ1-2, with 7 bases identical to TRBD1. Germline trimming cut 5 bases from V and 4 bases from J; bases unmatched to any gene: 11. From germline, CDR1 is SGDLS and CDR2 YYNGEE. The CDR3 covers 15 residues.

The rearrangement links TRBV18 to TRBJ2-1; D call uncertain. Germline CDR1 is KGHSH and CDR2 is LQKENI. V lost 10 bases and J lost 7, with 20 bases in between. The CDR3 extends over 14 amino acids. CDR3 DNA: TGTGCCAACCTAACGGCTAGGCGGTGGAATGAGCAGTTCTTC. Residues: CANLTARRWNEQFF. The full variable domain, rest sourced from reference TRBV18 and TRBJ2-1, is NAGVMQNPRHLVRRRGQEARLRCSPMKGHSHVYWYRQLPEEGLKFMVYLQKENIIDESGMPKERFSAEFPKEGPSILRIQQVVRGDSAAYFCANLTARRWNEQFFGPGTRLTVL.

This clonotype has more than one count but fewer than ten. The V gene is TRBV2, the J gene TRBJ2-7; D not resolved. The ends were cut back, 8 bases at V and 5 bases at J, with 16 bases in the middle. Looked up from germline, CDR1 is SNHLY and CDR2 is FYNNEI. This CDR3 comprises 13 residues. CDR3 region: CASSIELNNEQYF. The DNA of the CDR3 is TGTGCCAGCTCTATTGAACTTAATAACGAGCAGTACTTC.

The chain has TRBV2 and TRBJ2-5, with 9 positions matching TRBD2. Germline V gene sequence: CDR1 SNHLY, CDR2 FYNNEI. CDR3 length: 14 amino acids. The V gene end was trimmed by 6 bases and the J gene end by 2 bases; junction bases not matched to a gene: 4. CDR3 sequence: CASRLAGIQETQYF. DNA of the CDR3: TGTGCCAGCAGGCTAGCGGGGATTCAAGAGACCCAGTACTTC.

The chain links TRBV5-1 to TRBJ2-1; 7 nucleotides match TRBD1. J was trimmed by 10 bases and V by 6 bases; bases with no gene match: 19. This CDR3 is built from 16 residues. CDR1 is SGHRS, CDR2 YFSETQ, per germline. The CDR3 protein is CASTLNPGTALSEQFF. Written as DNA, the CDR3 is TGCGCCAGCACCTTAAACCCCGGGACAGCCCTCTCGGAGCAGTTCTTC.

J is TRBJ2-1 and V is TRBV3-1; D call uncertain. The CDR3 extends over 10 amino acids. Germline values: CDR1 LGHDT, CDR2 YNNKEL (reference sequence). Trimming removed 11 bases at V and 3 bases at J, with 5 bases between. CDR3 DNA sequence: TGTGCCGTAGGCTACAATGAGCAGTTCTTC. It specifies CAVGYNEQFF.

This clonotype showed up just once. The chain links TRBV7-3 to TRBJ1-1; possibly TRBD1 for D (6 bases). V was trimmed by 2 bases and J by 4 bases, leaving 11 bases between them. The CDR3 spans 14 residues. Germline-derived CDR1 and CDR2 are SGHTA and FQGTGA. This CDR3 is CASSLQGSSTEAFF. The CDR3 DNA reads TGTGCCAGCAGCTTACAGGGGAGTAGCACTGAAGCTTTCTTT.

CDR3 protein: CASSFGDRQETQYF. The DNA for the CDR3 is TGTGCCAGCAGTTTTGGCGACAGACAAGAGACCCAGTACTTC. V is TRBV12-3 or TRBV12-4 and J is TRBJ2-5; perhaps TRBD1 as D (5 bases). The CDR3 length is 14 residues. Trimming took 3 bases from V and 2 from J, leaving 10 bases between them.

CDR3 protein: CASSLYESNNEQFF. CDR3 DNA: TGCGCCAGCAGCCTCTACGAGAGTAACAATGAGCAGTTCTTC. V is TRBV4-3 and J is TRBJ2-1; no clear D gene. The CDR3 sequence is 14 residues long. The V end was cut by 4 bases, the J end by 5 bases, with 12 bases between. Germline V gene data show CDR1 as LGHNA and CDR2 as YSLEER.

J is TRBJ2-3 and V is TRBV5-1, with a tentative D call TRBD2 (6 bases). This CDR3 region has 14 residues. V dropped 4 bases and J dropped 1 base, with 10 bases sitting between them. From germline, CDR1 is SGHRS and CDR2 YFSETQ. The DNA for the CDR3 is TGCGCCAGCAGCGGTAGCGGTCGCACAGATACGCAGTATTTT. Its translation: CASSGSGRTDTQYF.